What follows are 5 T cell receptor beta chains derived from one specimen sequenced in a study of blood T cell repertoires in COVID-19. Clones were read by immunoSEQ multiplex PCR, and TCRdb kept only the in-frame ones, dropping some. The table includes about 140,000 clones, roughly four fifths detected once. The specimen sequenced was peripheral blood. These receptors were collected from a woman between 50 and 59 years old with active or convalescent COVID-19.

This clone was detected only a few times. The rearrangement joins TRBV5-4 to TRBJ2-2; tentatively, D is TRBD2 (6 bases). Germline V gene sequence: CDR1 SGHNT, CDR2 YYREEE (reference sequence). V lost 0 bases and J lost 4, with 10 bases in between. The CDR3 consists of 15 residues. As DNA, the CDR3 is TGTGCCAGCAGCTTGGACACTAGCAGCACCGGGGAGCTGTTTTTT. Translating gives CASSLDTSSTGELFF.

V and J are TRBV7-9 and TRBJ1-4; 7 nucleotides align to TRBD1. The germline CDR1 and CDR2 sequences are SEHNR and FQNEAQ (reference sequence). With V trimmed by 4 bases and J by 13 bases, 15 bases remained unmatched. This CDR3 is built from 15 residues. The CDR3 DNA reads TGTGCCAGCAGCTACTGGACAGGAGATCCCAAAGGACTGTTTTTT. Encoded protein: CASSYWTGDPKGLFF.

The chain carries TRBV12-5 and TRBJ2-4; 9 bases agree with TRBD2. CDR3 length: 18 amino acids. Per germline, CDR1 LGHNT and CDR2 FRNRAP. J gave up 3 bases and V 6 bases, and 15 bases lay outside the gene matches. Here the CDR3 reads CASGLSLTRAGGKNIQYF. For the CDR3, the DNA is TGTGCTAGTGGCCTCTCCTTGACTCGAGCGGGGGGCAAAAACATTCAGTACTTC. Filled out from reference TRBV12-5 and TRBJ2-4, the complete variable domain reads DARVTQTPRHKVTEMGQEVTMRCQPILGHNTVFWYRQTMMQGLELLAYFRNRAPLDDSGMPKDRFSAEMPDATLATLKIQPSEPRDSAVYFCASGLSLTRAGGKNIQYFGAGTRLSVL.

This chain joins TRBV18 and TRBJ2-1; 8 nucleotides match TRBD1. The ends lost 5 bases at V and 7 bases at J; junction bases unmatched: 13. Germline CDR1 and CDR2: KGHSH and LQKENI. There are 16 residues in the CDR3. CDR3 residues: CASSTYGQGSTNEQFF. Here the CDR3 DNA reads TGTGCCAGCTCAACCTACGGACAGGGCTCGACTAATGAGCAGTTCTTC.

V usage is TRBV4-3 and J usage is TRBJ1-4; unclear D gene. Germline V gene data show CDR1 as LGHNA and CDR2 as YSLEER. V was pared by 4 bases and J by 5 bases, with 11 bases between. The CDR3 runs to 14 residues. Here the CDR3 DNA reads TGCGCCAGCAGCCTATCAAAGCGGAATGAAAAACTGTTTTTT. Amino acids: CASSLSKRNEKLFF.